This record looks at one T cell receptor (beta chain) sequence and its context. Its matching antigen is unknown. The sample originates from a study of cytomegalovirus exposure and HLA in healthy donors. Study results and limitations: In a later analysis, the majority of CMV-associated beta chains seemingly showed HLA restriction. In a later analysis, V- and J-gene trimming of beta chains associated with a DCLRE1C missense variant, replicated independently. It was about 180 TCR beta chains that were listed as cytomegalovirus-associated. Highest at DRB1 and lowest at HLA-C, TCR association rates differed among HLA loci in a later analysis.

CDR1 is SGHAT and CDR2 is FQDESV in the germline V gene (reference sequence). V was pared by 5 bases and J by 0 bases, with 10 bases of the junction left unmatched. CDR3 length: 18 residues. Use of 60 Vbeta and 13 Jbeta primers characterized the PCR. The protocol was immunoSEQ multiplex PCR, while the TCRdb copy is restricted to in-frame clones and leaves out a portion. This sample has around 94,000 clones, with around 79% found just once. The genes are TRBV11-1 and TRBJ1-6, with 7 bases fitting TRBD1. Sequencing input: PBMCs. This receptor was taken from a woman in her forties in good health and CMV-seronegative. CDR3 region: CASSDLQGMSSYNSPLHF. The CDR3 region has the DNA TGTGCCAGCAGCGACCTACAGGGGATGAGCTCCTATAATTCACCCCTCCACTTT.